This T cell receptor beta chain came from a study of T cell repertoires in cytomegalovirus infection. Germline V lookup: CDR1 SGHTA, CDR2 FQGNSA. The ends were cut back, 5 bases at V and 8 bases at J, with 15 bases in the middle. The CDR3 covers 14 residues. Via MiXCR, TCRdb re-called the reads, giving one row per CDR3 protein. The repertoire consists of 450,000 to 600,000 distinct CDR3 sequences, with around 11% occurring once and the leading ten covering 9.5% to 13%. This clonotype was recorded at least ten times. Antigen: not known. Study outcomes and limitations: Clonotype analysis showed dominance of the ex vivo response by HLA-C-restricted CMV-specific TCR beta clonotypes. Pooled public TCR beta family frequency picked out CMV carriers with the relevant HLA.

The chain employs TRBV7-2 and TRBJ1-4; D is perhaps TRBD1 (6 bases). The clonotype originates from a human donor in good health (CMV status not recorded). Some clones in this sample may be carry-over from other donors' samples. Input material: PBMCs. This CDR3 is CASSPDRSREKLFF. CDR3 DNA: TGTGCCAGCAGCCCCGACAGGAGTCGCGAAAAACTGTTTTTT.